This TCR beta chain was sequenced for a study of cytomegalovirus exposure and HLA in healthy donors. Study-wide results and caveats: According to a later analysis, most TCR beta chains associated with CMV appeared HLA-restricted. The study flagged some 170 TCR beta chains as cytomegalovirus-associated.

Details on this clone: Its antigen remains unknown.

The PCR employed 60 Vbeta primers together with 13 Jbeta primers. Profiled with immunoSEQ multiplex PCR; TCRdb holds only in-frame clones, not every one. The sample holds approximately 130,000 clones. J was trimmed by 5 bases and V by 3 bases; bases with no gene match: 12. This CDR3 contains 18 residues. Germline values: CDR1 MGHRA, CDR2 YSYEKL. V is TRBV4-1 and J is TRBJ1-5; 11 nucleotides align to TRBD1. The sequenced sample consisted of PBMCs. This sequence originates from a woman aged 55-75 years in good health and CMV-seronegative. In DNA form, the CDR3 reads TGCGCCAGCAGCCATGGAGGACAGGGGGCGAAGGGTGATCAGCCCCAGCATTTT. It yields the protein CASSHGGQGAKGDQPQHF.